This T cell receptor beta chain was observed in a study of neurological immune-mediated disorders. This clonotype has at least ten counts. Germline V gives CDR1 SGHRS, CDR2 YFSETQ. Trimming removed 0 bases from V and 4 bases from J, with 11 bases in between. This CDR3 comprises 15 residues. In TCRdb, the 5' RACE reads were re-called with MiXCR into one record per CDR3 protein. The sample has 25,000 to 30,000 distinct CDR3 sequences, 12% seen once; the top ten hold 5% to 7.5%. The rearrangement joins TRBV5-1 to TRBJ1-3, with a weak D call TRBD1 (5 bases). The sequence was obtained from a woman in her sixties or seventies in good health. Sequenced: PBMCs. The CDR3 region is CASSLDWTRGNTIYF. In nucleotides, the CDR3 is TGCGCCAGCAGCTTGGATTGGACACGCGGAAACACCATATATTTT.